The source of this T cell receptor beta chain is a study of T cells in localized non-small cell lung cancer (dated by TCRdb to the early 2020s). In the study overall: T cell repertoires of 236 early-stage NSCLC patients were analyzed, with tumors being compared against uninvolved tumor-adjacent lungs. The cohort consisted of roughly 240 treatment-naive NSCLC patients whose localized lung tumors had been resected. The mean age of the NSCLC patients was approximately 71 years, with 130 or so men and nearly 110 women.

CDR1 SGHDN and CDR2 FVKESK were looked up in the germline V gene. The germline ends are 12 bases apart after V is trimmed by 3 bases and J by 0 bases. The CDR3, from cysteine to phenylalanine, totals 15 residues. Only the CDR3 region is kept as DNA, spanning 45 bases read in frame from base 1. A few counts support this clone. This clone's antigen is unknown. No per-base quality is available; no much larger clone lies one base away. Uninvolved adjacent lung was sampled at least 2 cm away from the tumor margin, and two independent pathologists confirmed that the tissue had no atypia. At diagnosis, peripheral blood, uninvolved tumor-adjacent lung and tumor were collected and stored as a combination of fresh-frozen and FFPE material. Paper-wide results and their limitations: Of the top 100 tumor clones, a median of roughly 56 were detected in paired uninvolved adjacent lung; about 28 were also among that lung's top 100. Uninvolved tumor-adjacent lung showed the highest T cell clonality, higher than tumor, which suggests more focused antigenic responses in the uninvolved tumor-adjacent lung. Longer overall survival was associated with higher blood T cell density, whereas shorter survival was associated with higher adjacent-lung clonality. Because of the exploratory design, TCR variables were selected using unadjusted p-values without false-discovery rate correction. Multi-region tumor sequencing was not performed, so intratumor heterogeneity could not be excluded.

The immunoSEQ Assay was used to sequence TCR beta CDR3 regions from DNA. In the authors' own workflow: T cell density was computed as TCR beta template counts normalized to usable DNA estimated by amplifying housekeeping genes. Richness was estimated using the preseqR package, with extrapolation to 400,000 templates for PBMC samples and to 120,000 templates for tissue samples. Clonality was calculated as one minus Pielou's evenness. Differential abundance testing on productive amino-acid clonotypes, with a minimum total count of 5 and an alpha of 0.1, was used to identify tissue-enriched TCRs. The Jaccard Index and the Morisita Overlap Index were used to measure how much the repertoires overlapped between compartments. GLIPH clustered TCR beta CDR3s with public tetramer-defined viral CDR3s; viral motifs required at least three viral sequences plus V-gene enrichment. TCRdb re-hosts the immuneACCESS table, in-frame sequences only. Its copies lack some clones; in the studies checked, an unresolved V gene accounts for under half of them, and the cause for the rest is not known. From that table come the V and J calls and clone size; the DNA was used to work out D and trimming. Within this sample are some 1,600 clones, with about a fifth of them counted one time only. The top ten clonotypes cover 12% of the sample.

This clonotype was obtained from a woman between 40 and 69 years old with stage III squamous cell lung carcinoma. The material was normal lung tissue next to the tumor, obtained before any cancer treatment. The sequence links TRBV14 to TRBJ2-7; a tentative D match to TRBD2 spans 6 bases. The sequenced DNA: TGTGCCAGCAGCCACCCGGGAGCCCACTCCTACGAGCAGTACTTC. This translates into CASSHPGAHSYEQYF.